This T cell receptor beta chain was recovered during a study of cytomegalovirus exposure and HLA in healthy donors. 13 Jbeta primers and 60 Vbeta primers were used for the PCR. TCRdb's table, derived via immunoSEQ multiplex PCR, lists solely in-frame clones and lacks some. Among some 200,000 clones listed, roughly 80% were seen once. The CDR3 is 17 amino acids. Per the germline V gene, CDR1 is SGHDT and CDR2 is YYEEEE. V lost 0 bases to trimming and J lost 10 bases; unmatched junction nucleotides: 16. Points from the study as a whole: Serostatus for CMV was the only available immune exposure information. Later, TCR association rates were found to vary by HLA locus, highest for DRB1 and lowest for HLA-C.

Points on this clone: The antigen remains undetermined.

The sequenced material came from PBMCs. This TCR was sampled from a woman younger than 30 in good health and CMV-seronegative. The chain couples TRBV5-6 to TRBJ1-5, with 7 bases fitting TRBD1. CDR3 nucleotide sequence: TGTGCCAGCAGCTTGGGGCGGACGAACAGGGGAAAGGAACCCCAGCATTTT. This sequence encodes CASSLGRTNRGKEPQHF.